These T cell receptor beta chains were read from a single sample in a study of blood T cell repertoires in COVID-19. Sequencing used immunoSEQ multiplex PCR; TCRdb keeps in-frame clones, though not all of them. The data hold about 150,000 clones, with around 88% observed a single time. Sequencing used peripheral blood. These receptors were collected from a human donor in a cohort sampled during active COVID-19. The CDR3 runs from the conserved cysteine through the conserved F or W. The D gene is left open where the match is weak. Clone size appears in some rows only: once, few, many, or a class for an expanded clone.

>-|TRBJ1-4|once|TRBV3-1/TRBV3-2
CASSQEAEKLFF
TGTGCCAGCAGCCAAGAGGCTGAAAAACTGTTTTTT
>TRBD1|TRBJ1-2|-|TRBV9
CASSPRTGTMYYGYTF
TGTGCCAGCAGCCCCCGGACAGGCACTATGTACTATGGCTACACCTTC
>-|TRBJ2-1|-|TRBV27
CASSLSAGPPSYNEQFF
TGTGCCAGCAGTTTATCGGCAGGGCCCCCCTCCTACAATGAGCAGTTCTTC
>-|TRBJ1-3|-|TRBV5-4
CATSGGSGNTIYF
TGTGCCACTAGTGGGGGCTCCGGAAACACCATATATTTT
>TRBD2|TRBJ2-7|-|TRBV19
CASSPGLASYEQYF
TGTGCCAGTAGTCCCGGACTAGCGAGCTACGAGCAGTACTTC
>TRBD1|TRBJ1-1|-|TRBV12-3/TRBV12-4
CASSWGTARAFF
TGTGCCAGCAGTTGGGGGACAGCGAGAGCTTTCTTT
>-|TRBJ2-3|-|TRBV28
CASSLQGIFGDTQYF
TGTGCCAGCAGTCTACAGGGAATCTTCGGAGATACGCAGTATTTT
>TRBD1|TRBJ1-1|-|TRBV19
CASTPGTANTEAFF
TGTGCCAGTACGCCCGGGACAGCGAACACTGAAGCTTTCTTT
>TRBD1|TRBJ2-7|-|TRBV15
CATSARDRVHEQYF
TGTGCCACCAGCGCCCGGGACAGGGTCCACGAGCAGTACTTC
>TRBD2|TRBJ2-2|once|TRBV11-3
CASSPQAGGVTGELFF
TGTGCCAGCAGCCCTCAGGCGGGGGGCGTCACCGGGGAGCTGTTTTTT
>TRBD1|TRBJ2-7|-|TRBV28
CASSSTGTASYEQYF
TGTGCCAGCAGTTCCACCGGGACAGCCTCCTACGAGCAGTACTTC
>-|TRBJ2-4|-|TRBV6-6
CASSQKLASKNIQYF
TGTGCCAGCAGTCAGAAGCTAGCGTCTAAAAACATTCAGTACTTC
>-|TRBJ2-7|-|TRBV6-5
CASSNHRSYSYEQYF
TGTGCCAGCAGCAACCACAGGAGCTACTCCTACGAGCAGTACTTC
>TRBD2|TRBJ2-7|-|TRBV4-2
CASSPTSVSSYEQYF
TGTGCCAGCAGCCCGACTAGCGTGAGCTCCTACGAGCAGTACTTC
>-|TRBJ1-2|-|TRBV6-5
CASSYSAVYGYTF
TGTGCCAGCAGTTACTCGGCGGTGTATGGCTACACCTTC
>TRBD1|TRBJ1-6|-|TRBV27
CASSLSGTGGRNSPLHF
TGTGCCAGCAGTTTATCAGGGACAGGGGGTCGTAATTCACCCCTCCACTTT
>TRBD1|TRBJ1-3|-|TRBV28
CASSFSQGAGGNTIYF
TGTGCCAGCAGTTTTTCACAGGGGGCCGGGGGAAACACCATATATTTT
>-|TRBJ2-5|-|TRBV3-1/TRBV3-2
CASSQGGVPRDQYF
TGTGCCAGCAGCCAAGGGGGGGTCCCCAGGGACCAGTACTTC
>-|TRBJ1-1|-|TRBV6-2/TRBV6-3
CASSYGGIGTEAFF
TGTGCCAGCAGTTACGGGGGGATTGGCACTGAAGCTTTCTTT
>-|TRBJ2-5|-|TRBV15
CATSTRTGGFRETQYF
TGTGCCACCAGCACCCGGACAGGAGGGTTTAGGGAGACCCAGTACTTC
>-|TRBJ2-5|-|TRBV10-3
CAISAGGESQETQYF
TGTGCCATCAGCGCTGGAGGGGAGAGCCAAGAGACCCAGTACTTC
>-|TRBJ1-1|-|TRBV5-4
CASSWDTRRNTEAFF
TGTGCCAGCAGCTGGGACACCAGAAGGAACACTGAAGCTTTCTTT
>-|TRBJ2-2|-|TRBV30
CAWSVSTAYANTGELFF
TGTGCCTGGAGTGTCTCGACAGCCTACGCGAACACCGGGGAGCTGTTTTTT
>-|TRBJ2-7|-|TRBV28
CASSYRVTYEQYF
TGTGCCAGCAGTTACAGGGTAACCTACGAGCAGTACTTC
>-|TRBJ2-3|-|TRBV12-3/TRBV12-4
CASSPRGTDTQYF
TGTGCCAGCAGTCCCAGGGGTACAGATACGCAGTATTTT
>-|TRBJ2-7|-|TRBV9
CASSVDPHPGQSYEQYF
TGTGCCAGCAGCGTAGACCCGCACCCGGGACAATCTTACGAGCAGTACTTC
>-|TRBJ2-5|-|TRBV20-1
CSASGRAGETQYF
TGCAGTGCTAGTGGGCGGGCTGGGGAGACCCAGTACTTC
>-|TRBJ1-1|-|TRBV28
CASSPLLNRMNTEAFF
TGTGCCAGCAGCCCCCTTCTAAACCGAATGAACACTGAAGCTTTCTTT